The source of this TCR beta chain is a study of regulatory T cells in long-lasting Graves disease (dated by TCRdb to the early 2020s). Study-level background: Newly diagnosed Graves' disease patients had taken antithyroid drugs for less than 3 months. The study took place in China and was registered as a clinical trial. A total of roughly 33 samples underwent TCR sequencing: about 13 from persistent and roughly 20 from newly diagnosed Graves' disease patients. This study used TCR sequencing and RNA sequencing of peripheral blood to compare persistent Graves' disease patients against newly diagnosed Graves' disease patients. What the work shows at the level of the full study, not this receptor alone: Sequencing and analysis were limited to the TCR beta chain. As a limitation, the authors acknowledged that the small sample size may reduce accuracy. The study examined only peripheral blood because the primary lesion, thyroid tissue, could not be accessed. Persistent disease showed preferential use of TRBV28, TRBJ1-2 and TRBJ2-5, whereas newly diagnosed disease favored TRBV20-1 and TRBJ2-1. Persistent Graves' disease patients showed lower TCR Shannon entropy and fewer highly expanded clones than newly diagnosed patients, suggesting clonal expansion. Patients with persistent disease shared more public clonotypes (about 2,900) than newly diagnosed patients did (around 1,000).

This clonotype was found many times. The specificity of this receptor is unknown. Base qualities are not at hand, and no much larger clone is one base apart. Interpreted using the paper, the time point label stands for: newly diagnosed GD, antithyroid drugs for less than 3 months. For both TCR sequencing and RNA sequencing, RNA was extracted from PBMCs in TRIzol. The diagnosis of Graves' disease was made according to American Thyroid Association guidelines. Patients were recruited from an endocrinology department in Xi'an, China. From each patient, about 9 milliliters of peripheral blood was collected into an EDTA anticoagulant tube. Ficoll Paque Plus density gradient separation was used to isolate PBMCs, and no additional T cell sorting was done. An Agilent 2100 Bioanalyzer and agarose gel were used to assess RNA quality, and a NanoDrop 2000 was used to measure RNA concentration. Library preparation was by multiplex PCR. For sequencing, an Illumina HiSeq 4000 was employed. iRepertoire HTBI primers and Arm-PCR amplification of CDR3 regions were used to construct TCR beta libraries. Before sequencing, the PCR products underwent gel purification. Regarding the original processing steps: Gene usage analysis of CDR3 amino acid clonotypes relied on the roughly 58 TRBV and 12 to 15 TRBJ segments identified across samples. COPE and FqMerger were used to merge filtered high-quality paired reads into contigs. Contigs were aligned with BLAST to IMGT TRBV, TRBD and TRBJ reference genes, and CDR3 was defined per IMGT. Any clonotype with a frequency above 0.1% was counted as a highly expanded clone. Shannon entropy served as the measure of repertoire diversity, while the Gini coefficient captured V-J evenness. Clonotypes shared by more than one individual were considered public. TCRdb trimmed the raw reads at Q25, called clones with MiXCR and kept productive beta chains. Rows are unified per CDR3 protein, each entry keeping the most common DNA and genes. TCRdb assigned the V and J calls; the authors' analysis was not used. The sample table shows fewer than 400,000 distinct CDR3 sequences, and 15% to 20% are seen once. The top ten clones comprise 35% to 45% of the sample.

Its CDR3 holds 13 amino acids, cysteine through phenylalanine. Just the 39-base CDR3 DNA is kept, in frame starting at base 1. CDR1 and CDR2, looked up from the germline V gene (reference sequence), are DFQATT and SNEGSKA. V is cut back by 6 bases and J by 5 bases, with 7 bases in the junction unmatched. The source of this sequence is a female donor with Graves disease. The source material was peripheral blood mononuclear cells (PBMCs), sampled at new diagnosis, from a patient treated with antithyroid drugs. This sequence uses TRBV20-1 and TRBJ2-7, and TRBD1 aligns with 10 junction nucleotides. The CDR3 protein: CSATGTGENEQYF. The bases are TGCAGTGCCACCGGGACAGGGGAGAACGAGCAGTACTTC.